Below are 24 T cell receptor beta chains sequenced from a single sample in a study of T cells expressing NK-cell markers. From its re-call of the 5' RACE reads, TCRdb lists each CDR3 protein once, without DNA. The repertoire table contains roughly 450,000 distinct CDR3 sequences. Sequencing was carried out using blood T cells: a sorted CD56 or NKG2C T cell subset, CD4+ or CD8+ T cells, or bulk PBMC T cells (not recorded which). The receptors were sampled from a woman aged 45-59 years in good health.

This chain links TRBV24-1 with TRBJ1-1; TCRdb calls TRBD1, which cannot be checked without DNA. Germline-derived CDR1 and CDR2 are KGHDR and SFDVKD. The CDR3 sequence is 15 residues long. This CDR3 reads CATTDSGGLTSEAFF.

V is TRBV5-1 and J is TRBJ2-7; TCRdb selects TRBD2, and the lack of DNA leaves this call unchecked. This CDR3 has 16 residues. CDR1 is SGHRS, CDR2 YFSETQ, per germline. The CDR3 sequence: CASSLIGSSLSYEQYF. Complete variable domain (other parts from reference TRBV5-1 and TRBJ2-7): KAGVTQTPRYLIKTRGQQVTLSCSPISGHRSVSWYQQTPGQGLQFLFEYFSETQRNKGNFPGRFSGRQFSNSRSEMNVSTLELGDSALYLCASSLIGSSLSYEQYFGPGTRLTVT.

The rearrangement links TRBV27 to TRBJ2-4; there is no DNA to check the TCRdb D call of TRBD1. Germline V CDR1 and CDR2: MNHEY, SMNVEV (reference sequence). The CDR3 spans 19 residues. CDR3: CASMAGDAPLRIAKNIQYF.

This CDR3 reads CASSLGWREETQYF. The chain employs TRBV7-9 and TRBJ2-5; TCRdb names TRBD2, which stays unverified in the absence of DNA. Germline loops: CDR1 SEHNR, CDR2 FQNEAQ (reference sequence). The CDR3 has 14 amino acids.

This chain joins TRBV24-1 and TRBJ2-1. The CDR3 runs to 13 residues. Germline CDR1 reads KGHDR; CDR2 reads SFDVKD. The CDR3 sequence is CATSGFLGNEQFF.

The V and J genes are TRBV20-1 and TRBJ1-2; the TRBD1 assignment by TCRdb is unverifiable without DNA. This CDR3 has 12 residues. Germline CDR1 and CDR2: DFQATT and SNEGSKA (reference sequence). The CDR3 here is CSARDMGGLHTF.

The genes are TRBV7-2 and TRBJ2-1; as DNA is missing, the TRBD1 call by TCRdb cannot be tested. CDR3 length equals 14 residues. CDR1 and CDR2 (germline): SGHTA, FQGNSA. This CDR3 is CASSGETGLDEQFF.

This CDR3 reads CASSAATYGYTF. The rearrangement links TRBV25-1 to TRBJ1-2. CDR3 length: 12 amino acids. Germline CDR1 MGHDK, CDR2 SYGVNS.

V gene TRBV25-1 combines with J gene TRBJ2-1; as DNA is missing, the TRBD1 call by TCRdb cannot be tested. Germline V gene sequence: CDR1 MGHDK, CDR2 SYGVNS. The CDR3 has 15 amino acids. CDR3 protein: CASTLGQGALYEQFF.

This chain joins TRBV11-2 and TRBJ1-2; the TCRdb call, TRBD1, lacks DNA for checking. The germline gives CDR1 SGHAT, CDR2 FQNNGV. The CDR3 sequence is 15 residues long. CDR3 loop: CASRSGQGFSYGYTF.

This CDR3 is CASSLVREIGYYGYTF. The chain carries TRBV5-5 and TRBJ1-2; TCRdb gives TRBD1 as the D gene, but with no DNA this cannot be confirmed. This CDR3 has 16 residues. Germline-derived CDR1 and CDR2 are SGHKS and YYEKEE (reference sequence).

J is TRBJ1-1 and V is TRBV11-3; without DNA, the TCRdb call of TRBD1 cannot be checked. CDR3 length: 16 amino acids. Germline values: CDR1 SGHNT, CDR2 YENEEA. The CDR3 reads CASSLVVGRVNTEAFF.

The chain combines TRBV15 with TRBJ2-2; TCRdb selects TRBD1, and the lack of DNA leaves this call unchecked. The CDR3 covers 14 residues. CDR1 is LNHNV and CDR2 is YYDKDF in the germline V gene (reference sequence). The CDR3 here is CATSRPGFSGELFF.

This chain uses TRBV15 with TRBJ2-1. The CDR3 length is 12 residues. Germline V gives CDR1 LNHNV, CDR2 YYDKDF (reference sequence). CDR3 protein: CATNNQWNEQFF.

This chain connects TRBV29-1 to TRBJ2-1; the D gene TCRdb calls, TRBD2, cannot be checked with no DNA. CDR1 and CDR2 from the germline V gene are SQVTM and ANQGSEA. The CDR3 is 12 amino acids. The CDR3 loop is CSVLLPSGGKFF.

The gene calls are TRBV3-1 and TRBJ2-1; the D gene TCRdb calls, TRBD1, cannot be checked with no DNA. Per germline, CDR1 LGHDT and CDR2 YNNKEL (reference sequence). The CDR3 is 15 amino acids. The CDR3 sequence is CASTPGTRTYNEQFF.

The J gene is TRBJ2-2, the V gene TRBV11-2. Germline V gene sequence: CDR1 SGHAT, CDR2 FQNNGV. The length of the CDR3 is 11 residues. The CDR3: CASSLSRELFF.

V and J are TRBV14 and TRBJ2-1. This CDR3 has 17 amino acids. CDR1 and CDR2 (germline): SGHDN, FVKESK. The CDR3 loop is CASSQDLITSSYNEQFF. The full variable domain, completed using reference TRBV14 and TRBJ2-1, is EAGVTQFPSHSVIEKGQTVTLRCDPISGHDNLYWYRRVMGKEIKFLLHFVKESKQDESGMPNNRFLAERTGGTYSTLKVQPAELEDSGVYFCASSQDLITSSYNEQFFGPGTRLTVL.

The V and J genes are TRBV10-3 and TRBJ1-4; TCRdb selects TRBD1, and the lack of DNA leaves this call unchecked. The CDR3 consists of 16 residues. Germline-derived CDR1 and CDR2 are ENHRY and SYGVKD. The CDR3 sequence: CAISESWGGGNEKLFF.

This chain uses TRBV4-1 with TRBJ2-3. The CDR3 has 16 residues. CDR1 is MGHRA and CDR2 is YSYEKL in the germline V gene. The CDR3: CASSPLAMGSPDTQYF.

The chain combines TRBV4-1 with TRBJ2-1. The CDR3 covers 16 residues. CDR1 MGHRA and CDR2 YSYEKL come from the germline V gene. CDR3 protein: CASSQNIAVSYNEQFF.

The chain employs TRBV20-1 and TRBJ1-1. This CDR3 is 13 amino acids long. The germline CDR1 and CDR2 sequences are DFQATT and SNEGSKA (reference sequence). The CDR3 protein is CSAVQTPNTEAFF.

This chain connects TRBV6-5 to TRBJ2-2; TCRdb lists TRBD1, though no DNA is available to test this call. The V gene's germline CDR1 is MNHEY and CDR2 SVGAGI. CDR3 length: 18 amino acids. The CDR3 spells CASKRPGVRPLNTGELFF.

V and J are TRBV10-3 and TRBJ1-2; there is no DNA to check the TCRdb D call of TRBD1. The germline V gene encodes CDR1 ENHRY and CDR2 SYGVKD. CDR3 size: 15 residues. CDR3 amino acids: CAISLEGGAPYGYTF.